The next 10 T cell receptor beta chains were all read from a single sample in a study of blood T cells in healthy people across ages. Alongside a J-beta primer mix, a sample-barcoded 5' primer served in a second PCR lasting roughly 7 to 12 cycles. TCRdb reprocessed the 5' RACE reads with MiXCR, giving one entry per CDR3 protein. The table includes about 720,000 distinct CDR3 sequences, around 25% detected once. These sequences were also reported in another study, on T cells of mothers and their children.

Sequences were obtained from blood. The receptors come from a boy aged 5-17 years in good health.

This clonotype occurred a few times. The genes are TRBV6-5 and TRBJ1-2; TRBD1 aligns across 8 bases. V gave up 6 bases and J gave up 5 bases; unmatched junction bases: 8. Germline V gene data show CDR1 as MNHEY and CDR2 as SVGAGI. The CDR3 has 14 amino acids. CDR3 sequence reads: CASSPDRGGYGYTF. The CDR3 region has the DNA TGTGCCAGCAGCCCCGACAGGGGAGGATATGGCTACACCTTC.

J is TRBJ1-2 and V is TRBV30, with D uncertain. The CDR3 runs 11 residues. Germline V lookup: CDR1 GTSNPN, CDR2 SVGIG (reference sequence). V lost 5 bases and J 4 bases, leaving 8 bases between the germline ends. In DNA, the CDR3 is TGTGCCTGGCAGGCCAGCTATGGCTACACCTTC. Its translation: CAWQASYGYTF.

V gene TRBV15 combines with J gene TRBJ1-4, with 10 bases fitting TRBD1. Unmatched junction bases numbered 4, after V lost 3 bases and J lost 6 bases. The V gene's germline CDR1 is LNHNV and CDR2 YYDKDF (reference sequence). The CDR3 runs 15 residues. DNA for the CDR3: TGTGCCACCAGCAGGGTGGACAGGGGGGATGAAAAACTGTTTTTT. Protein: CATSRVDRGDEKLFF. Supplemented by reference TRBV15 and TRBJ1-4, the full variable domain reads DAMVIQNPRYQVTQFGKPVTLSCSQTLNHNVMYWYQQKSSQAPKLLFHYYDKDFNNEADTPDNFQSRRPNTSFCFLDIRSPGLGDTAMYLCATSRVDRGDEKLFFGSGTQLSVL.

CDR3 amino acids: CASTPGLRYYEQYF. The CDR3 DNA follows: TGTGCCAGCACCCCGGGACTACGCTACTACGAGCAGTACTTC. This chain connects TRBV7-2 to TRBJ2-5; 7 bases line up with TRBD2. Gene TRBJ2-7 matches the end of the DNA better, so the J call may be wrong. The CDR3 contains 14 residues. CDR1 and CDR2 (germline): SGHTA, FQGNSA.

This clonotype has only a few counts. The V call is TRBV18, the J call TRBJ2-7; 7 nucleotides match TRBD1. The trim removed 1 base at V and 3 bases at J, leaving 9 bases unmatched. The CDR3 consists of 16 residues. Germline V CDR1 and CDR2: KGHSH, LQKENI. The CDR3 nucleotides are TGTGCCAGCTCACCACAAGACAGGGTGGACCTCTACGAGCAGTACTTC. Its protein product is CASSPQDRVDLYEQYF.

This clonotype has just a few counts. The gene calls are TRBV28 and TRBJ2-7; 7 nucleotides line up with TRBD1. Germline V gives CDR1 MDHEN, CDR2 SYDVKM. The CDR3 has 16 residues. V was clipped by 1 base and J by 3 bases; unmatched bases: 9. CDR3 loop: CASSLYFGQAIYEQYF. CDR3 DNA sequence: TGTGCCAGCAGTTTATACTTTGGACAGGCGATCTACGAGCAGTACTTC. Variable domain in full (rest from reference TRBV28 and TRBJ2-7): DVKVTQSSRYLVKRTGEKVFLECVQDMDHENMFWYRQDPGLGLRLIYFSYDVKMKEKGDIPEGYSVSREKKERFSLILESASTNQTSMYLCASSLYFGQAIYEQYFGPGTRLTVT.

The gene calls are TRBV12-3 or TRBV12-4 and TRBJ2-3; 8 bases fit TRBD1. This CDR3 region has 14 residues. The junction had 9 bases not matched to a gene; V was cut back by 8 bases and J by 5 bases. The CDR3: CASLEGTGLDTQYF. DNA for the CDR3: TGTGCCAGCTTAGAAGGGACAGGATTAGATACGCAGTATTTT.

This clonotype was seen a handful of times. This rearrangement joins TRBV7-9 to TRBJ2-1, with 7 bases lining up with TRBD1. The end of the DNA is better explained by TRBJ2-7, so the J call may be wrong. The CDR3 sequence is 14 residues long. The germline gives CDR1 SEHNR, CDR2 FQNEAQ (reference sequence). The CDR3 spells CASNTGTATYEQYF. The DNA for the CDR3 is TGTGCCAGCAACACCGGGACAGCTACCTACGAGCAGTACTTC.

This clonotype was seen a handful of times. The chain uses TRBV2 and TRBJ2-1; the match to TRBD2 covers 10 bases. Germline CDR1 and CDR2: SNHLY and FYNNEI. Unmatched junction bases numbered 3, after V lost 7 bases and J lost 9 bases. The CDR3 sequence is 12 residues long. CDR3 DNA sequence: TGTGCCAGCAATGAGCGGGGGGGTGAGCAGTTCTTC. Translating it yields CASNERGGEQFF.

The CDR3 DNA reads TGTGCCAGCACCTTGATTTCAGGGTTGGGAGAGCAGTTCTTC. The encoded protein is CASTLISGLGEQFF. The rearrangement joins TRBV7-2 to TRBJ2-5; possibly TRBD1 for D (5 bases). The J call is uncertain, as TRBJ2-1 better fits the DNA end. Looked up from germline, CDR1 is SGHTA and CDR2 is FQGNSA. The length of the CDR3 is 14 residues.